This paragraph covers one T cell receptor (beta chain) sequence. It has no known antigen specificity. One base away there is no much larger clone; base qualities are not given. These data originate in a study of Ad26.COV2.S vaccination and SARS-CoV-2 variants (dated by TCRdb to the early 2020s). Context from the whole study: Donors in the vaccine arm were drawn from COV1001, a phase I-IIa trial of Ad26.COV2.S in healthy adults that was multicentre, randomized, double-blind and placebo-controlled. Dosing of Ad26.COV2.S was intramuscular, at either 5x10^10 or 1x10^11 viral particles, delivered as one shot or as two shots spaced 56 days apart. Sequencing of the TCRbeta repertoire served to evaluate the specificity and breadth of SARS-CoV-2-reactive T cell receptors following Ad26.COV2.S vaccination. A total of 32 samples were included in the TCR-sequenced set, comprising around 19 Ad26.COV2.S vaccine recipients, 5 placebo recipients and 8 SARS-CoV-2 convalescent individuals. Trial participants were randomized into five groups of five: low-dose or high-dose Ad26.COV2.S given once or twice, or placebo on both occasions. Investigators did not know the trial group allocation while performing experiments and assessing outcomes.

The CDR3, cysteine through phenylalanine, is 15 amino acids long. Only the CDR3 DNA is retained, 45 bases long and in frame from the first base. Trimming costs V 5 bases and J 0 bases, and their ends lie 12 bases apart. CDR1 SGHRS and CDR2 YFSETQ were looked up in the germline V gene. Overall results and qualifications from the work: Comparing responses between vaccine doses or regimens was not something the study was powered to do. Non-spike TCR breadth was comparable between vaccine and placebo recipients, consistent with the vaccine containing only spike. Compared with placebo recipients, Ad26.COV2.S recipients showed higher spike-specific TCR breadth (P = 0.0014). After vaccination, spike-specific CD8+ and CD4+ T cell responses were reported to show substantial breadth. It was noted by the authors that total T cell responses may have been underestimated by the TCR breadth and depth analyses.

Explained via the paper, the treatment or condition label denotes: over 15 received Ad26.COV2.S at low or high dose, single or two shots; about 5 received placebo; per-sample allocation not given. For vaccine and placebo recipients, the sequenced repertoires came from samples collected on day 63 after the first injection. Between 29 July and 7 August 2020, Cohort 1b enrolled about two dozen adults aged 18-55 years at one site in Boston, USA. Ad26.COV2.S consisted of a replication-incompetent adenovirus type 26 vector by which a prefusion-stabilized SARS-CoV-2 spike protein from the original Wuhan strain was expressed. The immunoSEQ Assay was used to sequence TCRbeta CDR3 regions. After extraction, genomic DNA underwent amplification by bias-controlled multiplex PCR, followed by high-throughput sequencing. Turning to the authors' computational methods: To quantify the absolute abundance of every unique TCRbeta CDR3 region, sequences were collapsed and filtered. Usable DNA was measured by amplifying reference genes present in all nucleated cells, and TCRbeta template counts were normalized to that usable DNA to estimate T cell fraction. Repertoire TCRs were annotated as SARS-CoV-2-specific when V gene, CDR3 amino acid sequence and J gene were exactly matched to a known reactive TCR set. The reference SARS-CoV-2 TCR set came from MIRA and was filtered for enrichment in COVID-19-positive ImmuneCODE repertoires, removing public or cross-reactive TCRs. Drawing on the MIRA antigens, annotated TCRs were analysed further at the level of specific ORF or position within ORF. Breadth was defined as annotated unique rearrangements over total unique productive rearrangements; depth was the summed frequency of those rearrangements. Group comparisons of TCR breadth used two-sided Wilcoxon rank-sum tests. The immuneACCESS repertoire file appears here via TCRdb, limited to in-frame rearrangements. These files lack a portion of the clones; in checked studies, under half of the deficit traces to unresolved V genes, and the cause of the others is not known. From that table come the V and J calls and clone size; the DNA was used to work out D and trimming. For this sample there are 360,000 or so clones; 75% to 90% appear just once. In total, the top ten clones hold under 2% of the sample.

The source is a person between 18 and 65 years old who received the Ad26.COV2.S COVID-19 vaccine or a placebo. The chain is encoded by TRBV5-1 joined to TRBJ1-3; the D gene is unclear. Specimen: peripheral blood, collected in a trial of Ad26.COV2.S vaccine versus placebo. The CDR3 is CASSSSAASGNTIYF. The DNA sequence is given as TGCGCCAGCAGTTCGTCGGCGGCCTCTGGAAACACCATATATTTT.